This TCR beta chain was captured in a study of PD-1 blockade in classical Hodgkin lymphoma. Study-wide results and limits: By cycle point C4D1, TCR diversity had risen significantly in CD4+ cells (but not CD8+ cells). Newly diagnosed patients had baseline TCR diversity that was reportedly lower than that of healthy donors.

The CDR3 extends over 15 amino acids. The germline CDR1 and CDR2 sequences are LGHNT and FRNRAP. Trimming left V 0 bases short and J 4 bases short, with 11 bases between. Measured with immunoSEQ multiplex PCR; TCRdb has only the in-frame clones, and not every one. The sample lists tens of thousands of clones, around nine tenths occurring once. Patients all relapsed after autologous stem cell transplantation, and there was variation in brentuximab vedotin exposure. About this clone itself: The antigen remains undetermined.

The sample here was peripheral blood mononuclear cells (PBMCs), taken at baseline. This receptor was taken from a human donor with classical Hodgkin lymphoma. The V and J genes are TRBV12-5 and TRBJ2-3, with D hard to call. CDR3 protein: CASGLVQFWADTQYF. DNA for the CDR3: TGTGCTAGTGGTTTGGTACAGTTTTGGGCAGATACGCAGTATTTT.